This passage covers 13 T cell receptor beta chains from one sample sequenced in a study of cytomegalovirus exposure and HLA in healthy donors. 60 Vbeta and 13 Jbeta primers were used in PCR. Here immunoSEQ multiplex PCR was the method, and the copy in TCRdb shows in-frame clones only, minus some. Of some 90,000 clones in the sample, under 80% were seen once. Sequenced input: PBMCs. These receptors originate from a boy younger than 18 in good health and CMV-seronegative.

The chain employs TRBV30 and TRBJ2-7; D possibly corresponds to TRBD1 (5 bases). The CDR3 covers 13 residues. Between the trimmed V and J ends, which lost 3 bases and 2 bases, there was a span of 11 bases. CDR1 and CDR2 (germline): GTSNPN, SVGIG (reference sequence). CDR3 bases: TGTGCCTGGAGGGGGCAGGTGGCCTACGAGCAGTACTTC. Translated, it gives CAWRGQVAYEQYF.

V usage is TRBV14 and J usage is TRBJ1-6; TRBD1 is a possible D gene (6 bases). Germline V lookup: CDR1 SGHDN, CDR2 FVKESK. The CDR3 runs 15 residues. The V end was cut by 6 bases, the J end by 5 bases, with 14 bases between. The CDR3 loop is CASSPRDTHNSPLHF. The CDR3 DNA follows: TGTGCCAGCAGTCCCCGGGACACTCATAATTCACCCCTCCACTTT.

The chain links TRBV28 to TRBJ1-4; the D is unclear. The V gene lost 8 bases and the J gene lost 7 bases, with 14 bases spanning the gap. The germline gives CDR1 MDHEN, CDR2 SYDVKM. The length of the CDR3 is 13 residues. The CDR3 sequence: CASGRRLLEKLFF. Written as DNA, the CDR3 is TGTGCCAGCGGAAGGAGGCTCCTTGAAAAACTGTTTTTT.

This chain links TRBV19 with TRBJ1-1; the match to TRBD1 covers 9 bases. Germline V gene sequence: CDR1 LNHDA, CDR2 SQIVND (reference sequence). The CDR3 extends over 14 amino acids. The V gene end was trimmed by 3 bases and the J gene end by 2 bases; junction bases not matched to a gene: 1. The chain's CDR3 is CASSMGQGNTEAFF. As DNA, the CDR3 is TGTGCCAGTAGTATGGGACAGGGAAACACTGAAGCTTTCTTT.

The J gene is TRBJ1-4, the V gene TRBV7-9; 9 bases line up with TRBD1. CDR1 and CDR2 from the germline V gene are SEHNR and FQNEAQ (reference sequence). There are 14 residues in the CDR3. The ends lost 1 base at V and 8 bases at J; junction bases unmatched: 2. The CDR3 here is CASSLVTGGEKLFF. The CDR3 nucleotides are TGTGCCAGCAGCTTAGTGACAGGGGGAGAAAAACTGTTTTTT.

This clone was seen once. V is TRBV19 and J is TRBJ1-2; maybe TRBD1 (5 bases). Germline V gives CDR1 LNHDA, CDR2 SQIVND (reference sequence). There are 12 residues in the CDR3. V shed 4 bases and J shed 8 bases, with 11 bases lying between them. The CDR3 loop reads CASSKRTKGYTF. The CDR3 nucleotides read TGTGCCAGTAGTAAACGGACAAAGGGCTACACCTTC.

V gene TRBV27 combines with J gene TRBJ1-1; the match to TRBD1 covers 9 bases. The germline V gene has CDR1 MNHEY and CDR2 SMNVEV (reference sequence). Germline trimming cut 4 bases from V and 7 bases from J; bases unmatched to any gene: 10. The CDR3 sequence is 15 residues long. The CDR3 loop reads CASSSPGQGLNEAFF. The CDR3 DNA sequence: TGTGCCAGCAGTTCTCCGGGACAGGGACTCAATGAAGCTTTCTTT.

This chain joins TRBV29-1 and TRBJ1-1; no clear D gene. V shed 6 bases and J shed 6 bases, with 14 bases lying between them. The CDR3 loop spans 12 amino acids. Germline CDR1 SQVTM, CDR2 ANQGSEA. CDR3 nucleotides: TGCAGCGTGAGGCGGTTGGGAGCTGAAGCTTTCTTT. Protein: CSVRRLGAEAFF. The entire variable domain, with the rest obtained from reference TRBV29-1 and TRBJ1-1, is as follows: SAVISQKPSRDICQRGTSLTIQCQVDSQVTMMFWYRQQPGQSLTLIATANQGSEATYESGFVIDKFPISRPNLTFSTLTVSNMSPEDSSIYLCSVRRLGAEAFFGQGTRLTVV.

Details on this clone: An end of the junction does not agree with germline; a read error may underlie this. V is TRBV2 and J is TRBJ2-2; D unresolved. The CDR3 covers 15 residues. Germline CDR1 SNHLY, CDR2 FYNNEI. The chain's CDR3 is CARRNKETNTGELFF. In nucleotides, the CDR3 is TGTGCCCGCAGGAACAAGGAGACTAACACCGGGGAGCTGTTTTTT.

The J gene is TRBJ2-7, the V gene TRBV4-3, with D uncertain. Germline-derived CDR1 and CDR2 are LGHNA and YSLEER. V lost 3 bases, J lost 2 bases, and 8 bases lay in between. The CDR3 is made up of 13 amino acids. CDR3 sequence reads: CASSQALTYEQYF. The CDR3 region has the DNA TGCGCCAGCAGCCAGGCCCTTACCTACGAGCAGTACTTC.

The chain combines TRBV4-3 with TRBJ1-1; D ambiguous. Germline CDR1 reads LGHNA; CDR2 reads YSLEER. CDR3 length: 15 amino acids. Trimming took 3 bases from V and 4 from J, leaving 15 bases between them. In nucleotides, the CDR3 is TGCGCCAGCAGCCACAATTCGGCCCCGGGCACTGAAGCTTTCTTT. Translation: CASSHNSAPGTEAFF.

This chain joins TRBV2 and TRBJ1-5, with 9 bases matching TRBD1. V shed 7 bases, J shed 2 bases, and the junction held 9 bases outside the gene matches. This CDR3 is built from 16 residues. Germline V gene data show CDR1 as SNHLY and CDR2 as FYNNEI. The DNA for the CDR3 is TGTGCCAGCACCCCGACAGGGGGTGAGCGCAATCAGCCCCAGCATTTT. Encoded protein: CASTPTGGERNQPQHF.

This clone was observed once. The rearrangement links TRBV13 to TRBJ2-7; no reliable D call. Germline V gene lookup returns CDR1 PRHDT and CDR2 FYEKMQ (reference sequence). This CDR3 region has 15 residues. V lost 2 bases and J 2 bases, leaving 13 bases between the germline ends. CDR3 residues: CASSLTRLHPYEQYF. The DNA for the CDR3 is TGTGCCAGCAGCTTAACGCGGCTGCACCCCTACGAGCAGTACTTC.